The 8 T cell receptor beta chains reported below all come from one sample, sequenced in a study of cytomegalovirus exposure and HLA in healthy donors. The data were produced by immunoSEQ multiplex PCR, yet TCRdb's version contains in-frame clones alone and is incomplete. Among roughly 150,000 clones listed, around nine tenths were seen once. The sample was PBMCs. Receptors were obtained from a woman between 18 and 30 years old in good health and CMV-seronegative.

The chain carries TRBV6-6 and TRBJ2-7, with a weak D call TRBD1 (5 bases). The CDR3 runs 12 residues. Germline V gives CDR1 MNHNY, CDR2 SVGAGI (reference sequence). V gave up 2 bases and J gave up 6 bases, with 8 bases separating them. This CDR3 reads CASSYQGSEQYF. The CDR3 nucleotides are TGTGCCAGCAGTTACCAGGGCAGCGAGCAGTACTTC.

The V and J genes are TRBV13 and TRBJ2-7; 9 nucleotides match TRBD1. Germline V gene lookup returns CDR1 PRHDT and CDR2 FYEKMQ (reference sequence). J was trimmed by 3 bases and V by 5 bases; bases with no gene match: 11. This CDR3 spans 16 amino acids. The CDR3 is CASSPPGQGGHYEQYF. The DNA for the CDR3 is TGTGCCAGCAGCCCACCGGGACAGGGAGGTCACTACGAGCAGTACTTC.

V usage is TRBV19 and J usage is TRBJ1-5; D perhaps matches TRBD1 (5 bases). CDR1 and CDR2 (germline): LNHDA, SQIVND (reference sequence). The CDR3 contains 11 residues. V gave up 6 bases and J gave up 6 bases, with 6 bases separating them. CDR3: CASSGGQPQHF. The CDR3 DNA is TGTGCCAGTAGCGGGGGTCAGCCCCAGCATTTT.

The chain employs TRBV27 and TRBJ1-1, with D hard to call. Germline loops: CDR1 MNHEY, CDR2 SMNVEV (reference sequence). CDR3 length: 11 amino acids. Trimming shortened V by 6 bases and J by 4 bases, and 6 bases separated the two germline ends. CDR3 residues: CASSHGTEAFF. CDR3 bases: TGTGCCAGCAGCCACGGCACTGAAGCTTTCTTT.

This chain uses TRBV9 with TRBJ1-1; TRBD1 might be the D (5 bases). The ends were cut back, 7 bases at V and 0 bases at J, with 16 bases in the middle. CDR3 length equals 15 residues. Germline values: CDR1 SGDLS, CDR2 YYNGEE. The CDR3 DNA reads TGTGCCAGCGTAGGGGTGGACACAATGAACACTGAAGCTTTCTTT. It specifies CASVGVDTMNTEAFF.

The chain joins TRBV10-1 to TRBJ2-3; D gene ambiguous. There are 14 residues in the CDR3. V lost 3 bases to trimming and J lost 0 bases, with 7 bases between them. Germline assignment: CDR1 WNHNN and CDR2 SYGVQD (reference sequence). CDR3 bases: TGCGCCAGCAGTGATGTCTCTAGCACAGATACGCAGTATTTT. Translating gives CASSDVSSTDTQYF.

This clone was observed at least ten times. The same CDR3 also results from other DNA sequences found in this sample. The DNA for the CDR3 is TGCGCCAGCAGCTTGACAGGGGAGACCCAGTACTTC. It codes for CASSLTGETQYF. The rearrangement joins TRBV5-1 to TRBJ2-5; TRBD1 is a possible D gene (6 bases). V lost 1 base to trimming and J lost 5 bases, with 6 bases between them. CDR1 and CDR2 (germline): SGHRS, YFSETQ. This CDR3 contains 12 residues.

This chain uses TRBV6-5 with TRBJ1-4, with D perhaps TRBD1 (6 bases). The CDR3 length is 15 residues. Trimming shortened V by 0 bases and J by 7 bases, and 12 bases separated the two germline ends. CDR1 is MNHEY and CDR2 is SVGAGI in the germline V gene. The CDR3 region has the DNA TGTGCCAGCAGTTACTCGAGGGGGACGGGTGAAAAACTGTTTTTT. Protein: CASSYSRGTGEKLFF.